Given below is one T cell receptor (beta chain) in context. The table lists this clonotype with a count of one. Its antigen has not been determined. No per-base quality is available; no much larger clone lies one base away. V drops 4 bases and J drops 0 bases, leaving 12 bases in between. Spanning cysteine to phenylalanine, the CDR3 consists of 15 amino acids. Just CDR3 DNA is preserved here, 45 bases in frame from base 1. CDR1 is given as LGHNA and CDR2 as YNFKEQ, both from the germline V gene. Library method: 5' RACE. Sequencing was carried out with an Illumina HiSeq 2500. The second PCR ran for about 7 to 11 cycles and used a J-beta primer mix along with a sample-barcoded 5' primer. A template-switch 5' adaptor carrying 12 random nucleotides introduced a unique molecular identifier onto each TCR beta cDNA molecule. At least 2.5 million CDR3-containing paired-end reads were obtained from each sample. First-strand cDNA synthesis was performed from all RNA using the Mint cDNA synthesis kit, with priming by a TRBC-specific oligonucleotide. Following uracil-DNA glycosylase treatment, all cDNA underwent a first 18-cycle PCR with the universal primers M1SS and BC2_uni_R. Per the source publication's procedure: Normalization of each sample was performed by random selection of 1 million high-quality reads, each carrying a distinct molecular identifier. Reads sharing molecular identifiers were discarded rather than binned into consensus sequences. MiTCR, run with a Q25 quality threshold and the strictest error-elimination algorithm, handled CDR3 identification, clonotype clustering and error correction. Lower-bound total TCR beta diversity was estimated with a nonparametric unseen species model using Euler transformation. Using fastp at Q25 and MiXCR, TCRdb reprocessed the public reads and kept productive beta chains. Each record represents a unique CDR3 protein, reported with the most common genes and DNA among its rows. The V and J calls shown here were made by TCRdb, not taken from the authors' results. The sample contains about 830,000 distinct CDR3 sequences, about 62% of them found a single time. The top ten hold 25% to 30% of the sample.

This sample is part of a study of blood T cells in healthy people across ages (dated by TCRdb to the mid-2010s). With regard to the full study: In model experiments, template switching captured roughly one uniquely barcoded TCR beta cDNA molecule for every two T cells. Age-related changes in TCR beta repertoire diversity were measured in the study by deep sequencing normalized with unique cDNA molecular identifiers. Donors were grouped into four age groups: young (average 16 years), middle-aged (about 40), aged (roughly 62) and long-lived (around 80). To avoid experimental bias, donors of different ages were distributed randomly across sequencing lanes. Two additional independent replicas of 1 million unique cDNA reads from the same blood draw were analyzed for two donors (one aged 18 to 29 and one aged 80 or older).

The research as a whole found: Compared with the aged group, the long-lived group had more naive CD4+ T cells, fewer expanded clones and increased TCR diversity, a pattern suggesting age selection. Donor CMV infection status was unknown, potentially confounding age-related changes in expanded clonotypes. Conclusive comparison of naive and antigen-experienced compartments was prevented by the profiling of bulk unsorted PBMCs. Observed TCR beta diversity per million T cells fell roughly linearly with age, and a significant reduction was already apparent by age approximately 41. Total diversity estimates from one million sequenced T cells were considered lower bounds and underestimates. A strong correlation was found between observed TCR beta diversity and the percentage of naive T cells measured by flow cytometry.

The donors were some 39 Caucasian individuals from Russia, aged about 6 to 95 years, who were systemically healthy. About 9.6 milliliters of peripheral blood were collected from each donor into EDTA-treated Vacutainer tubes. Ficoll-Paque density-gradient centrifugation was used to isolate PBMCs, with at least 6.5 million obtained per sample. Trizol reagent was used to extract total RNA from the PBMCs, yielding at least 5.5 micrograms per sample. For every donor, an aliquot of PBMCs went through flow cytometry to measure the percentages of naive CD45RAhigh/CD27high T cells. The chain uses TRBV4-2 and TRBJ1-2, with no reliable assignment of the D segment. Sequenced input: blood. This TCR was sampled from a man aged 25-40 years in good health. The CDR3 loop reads CASSPTPDPNYGYTF. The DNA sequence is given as TGTGCCAGCAGCCCCACGCCAGATCCTAACTATGGCTACACCTTC.